The 11 T cell receptor beta chains given below trace back to one sample, sequenced in a study of cytomegalovirus exposure and HLA in healthy donors. Amplification used 60 Vbeta primers and 13 Jbeta primers. Using immunoSEQ multiplex PCR, the repertoire was profiled, and TCRdb retains in-frame clones only, with some absent. Of 100,000 to 150,000 clones in the sample, around 80% were seen once. Sequences were obtained from PBMCs. All receptors come from a man aged 50-60 years in good health and CMV-seronegative.

Comment on this clone: This specimen includes other DNA sequences encoding the same CDR3. This chain links TRBV6-5 with TRBJ1-2; 8 nucleotides line up with TRBD1. Trimming took 11 bases from V and 4 from J; bases not matched to a gene: 9. Germline V gives CDR1 MNHEY, CDR2 SVGAGI. The CDR3 spans 13 residues. CDR3 in DNA: TGTGCCGTGGGGGCAGGGGGCTCCTATGGCTACACCTTC. Amino acids: CAVGAGGSYGYTF.

The V and J genes are TRBV6-6 and TRBJ2-3; D ambiguous. This CDR3 is 13 amino acids long. Germline V CDR1 and CDR2: MNHNY, SVGAGI (reference sequence). With 2 bases removed from V and 2 bases from J, the gap between germline ends came to 5 bases. The CDR3 is CASSYDTTDTQYF. The CDR3 coding sequence is TGTGCCAGCAGTTACGACACCACAGATACGCAGTATTTT.

The chain couples TRBV5-1 to TRBJ2-7; 10 bases align to TRBD2. The trim removed 4 bases at V and 4 bases at J, leaving 8 bases unmatched. Germline V gene data show CDR1 as SGHRS and CDR2 as YFSETQ. This CDR3 has 15 residues. The DNA for the CDR3 is TGCGCCAGCAGCCCCGGGCTAGCGGGAGTTTACGAGCAGTACTTC. Amino acid sequence: CASSPGLAGVYEQYF.

This clone was observed a few times. The CDR3 sequence: CASSGGTDYEQYF. For the CDR3, the DNA is TGTGCCAGCAGCGGAGGGACAGACTACGAGCAGTACTTC. The chain links TRBV6-6 to TRBJ2-7; D may be TRBD1 (7 bases). The V gene lost 6 bases and the J gene lost 3 bases, with 12 bases spanning the gap. The germline V gene has CDR1 MNHNY and CDR2 SVGAGI (reference sequence). There are 13 residues in the CDR3.

The chain joins TRBV7-2 to TRBJ2-5, with a possible D match to TRBD2 (6 bases). Trimming removed 5 bases at V and 5 bases at J, with 9 bases between. Germline values: CDR1 SGHTA, CDR2 FQGNSA. This CDR3 is built from 12 residues. The CDR3 coding sequence is TGTGCCAGCAGCAGAGGGAGGGAGACCCAGTACTTC. Translation gives CASSRGRETQYF.

The chain couples TRBV19 to TRBJ1-4, with D tentatively TRBD1 (5 bases). This CDR3 is 15 amino acids long. The germline V gene encodes CDR1 LNHDA and CDR2 SQIVND (reference sequence). Trimming took 0 bases from V and 5 from J, leaving 10 bases between them. The chain's CDR3 is CASSIDGRTNEKLFF. For the CDR3, the DNA is TGTGCCAGTAGTATAGATGGCAGGACAAATGAAAAACTGTTTTTT.

J is TRBJ1-5 and V is TRBV7-6, with D possibly being TRBD1 (6 bases). This CDR3 has 15 amino acids. Trimming removed 3 bases from V and 3 bases from J, with 12 bases in between. Germline loops: CDR1 SGHVS, CDR2 FNYEAQ. The CDR3 coding sequence is TGTGCCAGCAGCTTGGGGGGGGCCTCCAATCAGCCCCAGCATTTT. As protein: CASSLGGASNQPQHF.

The chain has TRBV27 and TRBJ2-1, with 8 bases aligning to TRBD1. This CDR3 region has 13 residues. With V trimmed by 3 bases and J by 6 bases, 1 base remained unmatched. Germline lookup yields CDR1 MNHEY and CDR2 SMNVEV (reference sequence). The CDR3 DNA reads as TGTGCCAGCAGTTTCGGGACAGGCAATGAGCAGTTCTTC. Its protein is CASSFGTGNEQFF.

This clone has a single count. V and J are TRBV4-3 and TRBJ1-1, with 10 bases identical to TRBD1. The germline CDR1 and CDR2 sequences are LGHNA and YSLEER. The CDR3 consists of 15 residues. J lost 5 bases, V lost 4 bases, and 7 bases had no gene match. The CDR3 reads CASSLAGTGETEAFF. For the CDR3, the DNA is TGCGCCAGCAGCCTAGCCGGGACAGGGGAGACTGAAGCTTTCTTT.

V usage is TRBV29-1 and J usage is TRBJ1-2, with D maybe TRBD1 (5 bases). Deletions cut 4 bases from V and 8 bases from J, with 14 bases between. This CDR3 is 12 amino acids long. The germline gives CDR1 SQVTM, CDR2 ANQGSEA. CDR3 sequence (DNA): TGCAGCGTTGGTGGCAGGGCTGGGGGCTACACCTTC. It encodes CSVGGRAGGYTF.

This clone was picked up a small number of times. The chain carries TRBV6-5 and TRBJ1-2; 7 bases agree with TRBD1. The CDR3 consists of 15 residues. The ends lost 4 bases at V and 2 bases at J; junction bases unmatched: 7. From germline, CDR1 is MNHEY and CDR2 SVGAGI. CDR3 region: CASSFQQGTNYGYTF. CDR3 DNA: TGTGCCAGCAGTTTCCAACAGGGGACCAACTATGGCTACACCTTC.